This T cell receptor beta chain was recovered during a study of blood T cell repertoires in COVID-19. Study-level background: Whether acute or convalescent, the COVID-19 samples came from the United States, Italy and Spain. From T cells, B-cell-depleted T cells, or PBMCs came the material, which was cDNA or gDNA.

Original data processing: Amplification with reference gene primers provided the estimates of nucleated cell counts. The method was immunoSEQ multiplex PCR; TCRdb's version includes in-frame clones alone and lacks a portion of them. V and J calls and clone size are those listed in that table; D and trimming were worked out from the DNA. The sample lists 26,000 or so clones; 87% were seen once. CDR1 is LGHDT and CDR2 is YNNKEL in the germline V gene (reference sequence). This CDR3 has 14 amino acids. Trimming took 2 bases from V and 5 from J, leaving 13 bases between them. This receptor was taken from a human donor in a cohort sampled during active COVID-19. The chain joins TRBV3-1 (or the pseudogene TRBV3-2) to TRBJ2-7, with a weak D call TRBD2 (6 bases). Sequencing was performed on peripheral blood. CDR3: CASSQRKGGDEQYF. The CDR3 DNA sequence: TGTGCCAGCAGCCAAAGGAAAGGAGGGGACGAGCAGTACTTC.